This is a list of T cell receptor beta chains from one sample in a study of blood T cell repertoires in COVID-19. The repertoire was sequenced with immunoSEQ multiplex PCR; TCRdb's copy has only in-frame clones and lacks some. The sample records around 300,000 clones, 75% to 90% being singletons. Input material: peripheral blood. The origin of the receptors is a woman between 50 and 59 years old with COVID-19, enrolled during active disease. Both conserved end residues are part of each CDR3. Size tells how often a clone was seen (once, few, many) or the class of an expanded clone, and some rows leave it out.

J gene,V gene,clone size,CDR3 protein
TRBJ2-3,TRBV7-7,NA,CASSKQQGVDTQYF
TRBJ1-5,TRBV30,NA,CAWRGDSINQPQHF
TRBJ2-1,TRBV7-9,NA,CARGSPTAGGPGEQFF
TRBJ1-3,TRBV18,NA,CASSPVVGANSGNTIYF
TRBJ2-4,TRBV7-3,NA,CASSFLSRSQGKPHKNIQYF
TRBJ2-1,TRBV4-2,NA,CASSHPPEGGRARYEQFF
TRBJ2-1,TRBV29-1,NA,CSALIRGDNEQFF
TRBJ2-7,TRBV27,NA,CASRLWASGEYYEQYF
TRBJ2-7,TRBV5-1,few,CASSSPGYEQYF
TRBJ1-3,TRBV7-3,NA,CASKPSSSGNTIYF